This is a list of T cell receptor beta chains from one sample in a study of cytomegalovirus exposure and HLA in healthy donors. The repertoire was sequenced with immunoSEQ multiplex PCR; TCRdb's copy has only in-frame clones and lacks some. The repertoire holds about 200,000 clones, with 81% as singletons. Source material: PBMCs. These receptors were obtained from a woman aged 30 to 39 in good health and CMV-seronegative. CDR3s leave out the opening cysteine and the closing phenylalanine or tryptophan. Fields, in order: V gene, CDR3 protein.

>TRBV11-1
ASSLIGASTNEKLF
>TRBV6-1
ASSERSGLLSYNEQF
>TRBV10-1
ASSPLDSGTYEQY
>TRBV11-3
ASSPGSSYNEQF
>TRBV5-1
ASSWDRGPYNEQF
>TRBV7-2
ASSDRDRSDYEQY
>TRBV19
ASTQKNNQPQH
>TRBV19
ASGGGHSYEQY
>TRBV29-1
SVAAGGINGYT
>TRBV28
ASSFYETGLEEKLF
>TRBV30
AWSAGQGSSYEQY
>TRBV19
ASSTPRGASNQPQH
>TRBV25-1
ASSIPGTDTQY
>TRBV6-1
ASIDSALRGTDTQY
>TRBV30
AITGVGEKLF
>TRBV27
ASRTGADEKLF
>TRBV7-9
ASSLNLVADEQF
>TRBV5-6
ASKQGQSYNSPLH
>TRBV6-1
ASSPSDRVGNTIY
>TRBV9
ARGSGDPYEQY
>TRBV15
ATSGGHKNTEAF
>TRBV5-1
ASSLSGQVSTNEKLF
>TRBV28
ASSFLGGSGTHTDINTQY
>TRBV7-8
ASSSYGTGGEAF
>TRBV27
ASSLSGQGSYEQY
>TRBV10-1
ASSVFQGRGNTEAF
>TRBV9
ASSVGQAKETQY
>TRBV6-5
ASSRQRTDTQY
>TRBV5-4
ASTPEADYYGYT
>TRBV5-4
ASSLVTSSSYNEQF
>TRBV5-1
ASSPEGQFSNQPQH
>TRBV29-1
SVEEDQGEQY
>TRBV27
ASSLTGQSYEQY
>TRBV30
AWSAGGSGANVLT
>TRBV6-1
ASGGQTVYNEQF
>TRBV18
ASSPQSTGDTQY
>TRBV20-1
SASQGNTIY
>TRBV5-5
ASSLEGGEYSPLH
>TRBV7-9
ASSLTKLQIATNEKLF
>TRBV28
ASSLSDGAYEQY
>TRBV29-1
SVGGQGGKLF